The source of this TCR beta chain is a study of shared clonotypes between healthy human individuals. There are 13 residues in the CDR3. Germline CDR1 reads GTSNPN; CDR2 reads SVGIG (reference sequence). Trimming left V 4 bases short and J 1 base short, with 7 bases between. In its sample, this clone was seen once. Naive CD8 cells lacked CD45RO, underwent positive selection for CCR7 and left out terminally differentiated effector memory CD45RA+ cells. Using roughly 200 ng DNA, roughly 33,000 T cell genomes, the sorted-subset replicate PCRs were run. Generated by immunoSEQ multiplex PCR, the TCRdb table keeps only in-frame clones and is missing some. The sample includes millions of clones, just under 95% of them seen just once.

This receptor was obtained from a man aged 18 to 30 in good health. This chain links TRBV30 with TRBJ2-2; D call uncertain. The source material was naive CD8+ T cells sorted from blood. The CDR3 reads CAWKWGNTGELFF. CDR3 in DNA: TGTGCCTGGAAGTGGGGGAACACCGGGGAGCTGTTTTTT.